The present TCR beta chain was sequenced within a study of monozygotic twins with inflammatory bowel disease. For each CDR3 protein, TCRdb gives one entry from its re-call of the 5' RACE reads, without DNA. This table lists about 140,000 distinct CDR3 sequences. The CDR3 covers 14 residues. Germline CDR1 and CDR2: SGHVS and FQNEAQ. The V gene is TRBV7-8, the J gene TRBJ1-4; the TCRdb D gene call, TRBD1, has no DNA to confirm it. This TCR was recovered from a human donor with ulcerative colitis or Crohn's disease, or a healthy co-twin of an affected twin (not recorded which). Material: blood. The CDR3 here is CASSPDRVKEKLFF.